What follows are 2 T cell receptor beta chains derived from one specimen sequenced in a study of blood T cell repertoires in COVID-19 (dated by TCRdb to 2018 to 2020). Library prep was done by the immunoSEQ multiplex PCR assay. Drawn from immuneACCESS, this table holds only the in-frame rearrangements with V and J called that TCRdb kept. Clones are partly lost; checked studies trace under half to an unresolved V gene and leave the rest unexplained. The sample profile shows about 120,000 clones; 75% to 90% of them were found once. The ten biggest clones cover roughly a quarter of the sample. The specimen sequenced was peripheral blood. These receptors originate from a man in his 70s with active or convalescent COVID-19.

V usage is TRBV27 and J usage is TRBJ1-1; 7 bases agree with TRBD1. V lost 0 bases and J lost 1; bases outside the gene matches: 2. Per the germline V gene, CDR1 is MNHEY and CDR2 is SMNVEV (reference sequence). This CDR3 has 15 amino acids. The CDR3 coding sequence is TGTGCCAGCAGTTTATCCTGGACAGGGAACACTGAAGCTTTCTTT. Translating gives CASSLSWTGNTEAFF.

This chain links TRBV11-2 with TRBJ2-1; D possibly corresponds to TRBD2 (6 bases). There are 15 residues in the CDR3. Germline values: CDR1 SGHAT, CDR2 FQNNGV. Trimming shortened V by 1 base and J by 0 bases, and 7 bases separated the two germline ends. CDR3 in amino acids: CASSLGRGSYNEQFF. In nucleotides, the CDR3 is TGTGCCAGCAGCTTAGGGCGGGGCTCCTACAATGAGCAGTTCTTC. The full variable domain, completed using reference TRBV11-2 and TRBJ2-1, is EAGVAQSPRYKIIEKRQSVAFWCNPISGHATLYWYQQILGQGPKLLIQFQNNGVVDDSQLPKDRFSAERLKGVDSTLKIQPAKLEDSAVYLCASSLGRGSYNEQFFGPGTRLTVL.